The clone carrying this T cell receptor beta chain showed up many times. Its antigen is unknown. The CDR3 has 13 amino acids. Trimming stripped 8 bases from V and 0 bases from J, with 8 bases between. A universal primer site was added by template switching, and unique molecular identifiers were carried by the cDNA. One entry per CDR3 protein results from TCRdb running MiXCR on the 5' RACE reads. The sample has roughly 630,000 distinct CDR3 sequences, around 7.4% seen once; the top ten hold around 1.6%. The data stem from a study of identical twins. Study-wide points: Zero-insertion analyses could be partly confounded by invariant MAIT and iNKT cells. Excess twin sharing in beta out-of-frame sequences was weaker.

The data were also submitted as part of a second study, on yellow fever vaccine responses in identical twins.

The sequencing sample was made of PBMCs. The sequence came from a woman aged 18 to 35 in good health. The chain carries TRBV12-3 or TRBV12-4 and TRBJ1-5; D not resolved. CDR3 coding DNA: TGTGCCAGCGCACGTCTTAGCAATCAGCCCCAGCATTTT. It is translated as CASARLSNQPQHF.